These 7 T cell receptor beta chains were sequenced from one sample in a study of OX40 agonist ivuxolimab in advanced cancers. Profiling relied on immunoSEQ multiplex PCR, and the TCRdb table lists in-frame clones only, not all of them. The profile shows 65,000 to 90,000 clones, almost 90% of them singletons. Sequenced material: CD4+ or CD8+ T cells sorted from blood, taken in a trial of the OX40 agonist ivuxolimab. All receptors derive from an adult with an advanced solid tumor such as melanoma, head and neck, liver or kidney cancer.

In DNA, the CDR3 is TGTGCCAGCAGTTACCGACAAGACAAAGCTTTCTTT. It specifies CASSYRQDKAFF. The chain recombines TRBV6-5 with TRBJ1-1; D ambiguous. CDR3 size: 12 residues. The V and J ends lost 2 bases and 9 bases respectively, with 10 bases between them. CDR1 and CDR2 (germline): MNHEY, SVGAGI.

Details on this clone: The junction departs from germline at one end; a sequencing error may be responsible. The V and J genes are TRBV7-7 and TRBJ2-3; 10 bases map to TRBD2. The CDR3 spans 13 residues. Germline loops: CDR1 SSHAT, CDR2 FNYEAQ (reference sequence). The chain's CDR3 is CASSLAGGDTQYF. In nucleotides, the CDR3 is TGTGCTAGCAGCTTAGCGGGAGGAGATACGCAGTATTTT.

This sequence joins TRBV5-4 and TRBJ2-3; D possibly matches TRBD1 or TRBD2 (6 bases each). The CDR3 extends over 15 amino acids. Germline loops: CDR1 SGHNT, CDR2 YYREEE (reference sequence). Trimming stripped 4 bases from V and 4 bases from J, with 16 bases between. The CDR3 protein is CASSKRGDWSDTQYF. The CDR3 nucleotides read TGTGCCAGCAGCAAAAGGGGGGATTGGTCAGATACGCAGTATTTT.

The CDR3 reads CASSSRGGGTAQYF. CDR3 nucleotides: TGTGCCAGCAGCTCCCGAGGGGGGGGGACGGCCCAGTACTTC. The gene calls are TRBV7-9 and TRBJ2-5, with D possibly TRBD2 on 7 matching bases. The CDR3 totals 14 residues. Trimming took 4 bases from V and 9 from J, leaving 18 bases between them. Germline V CDR1 and CDR2: SEHNR, FQNEAQ (reference sequence). Based on the CDR3 plus reference TRBV7-9 and TRBJ2-5, the full variable domain is DTGVSQNPRHKITKRGQNVTFRCDPISEHNRLYWYRQTLGQGPEFLTYFQNEAQLEKSRLLSDRFSAERPKGSFSTLEIQRTEQGDSAMYLCASSSRGGGTAQYFGPGTRLLVL.

DNA for the CDR3: TGTGCCAGCAGTGCCAACACAGGGGCTGGGGCCAACGTCCTGACTTTC. Its protein product is CASSANTGAGANVLTF. This sequence joins TRBV6-4 and TRBJ2-6; 7 bases are a match to TRBD1. Germline CDR1 is MRHNA and CDR2 is SNTAGT. The CDR3 runs to 16 residues. J was trimmed by 2 bases and V by 4 bases; bases with no gene match: 5.

Turning to this clone: The same CDR3 arises from other DNA sequences in this sample as well. The V and J genes are TRBV9 and TRBJ2-2; D call uncertain. V was cut by 0 bases and J by 4 bases, with 4 bases left in between. The germline V gene has CDR1 SGDLS and CDR2 YYNGEE. This CDR3 is built from 13 residues. The CDR3 nucleotides read TGTGCCAGCAGCGTAGTGTCCACCGGGGAGCTGTTTTTT. Protein product: CASSVVSTGELFF.

The V call is TRBV30, the J call TRBJ2-7; a possible D gene is TRBD2 (6 bases). The CDR3 has 11 amino acids. Germline V gives CDR1 GTSNPN, CDR2 SVGIG (reference sequence). Deletions cut 7 bases from V and 3 bases from J, with 10 bases between. The CDR3 coding sequence is TGTGCCTCTGCGACTAGCTACGAGCAGTACTTC. Encoded protein: CASATSYEQYF.